This T cell receptor beta chain was obtained from a study of Ad26.COV2.S vaccination and SARS-CoV-2 variants. Study background: Ad26.COV2.S shots went into the muscle once or twice, 56 days apart. Findings of the study overall: Vaccine and placebo recipients had similar non-spike TCR breadth.

In the case of this clone: What it binds is unknown.

The CDR3 sequence is 15 residues long. CDR1 and CDR2 from the germline V gene are SGHNT and YYREEE (reference sequence). Unmatched junction bases numbered 4, after V lost 3 bases and J lost 0 bases. Treatment here: approximately 18 received Ad26.COV2.S at low or high dose, single or two shots; roughly five received placebo; per-sample allocation not given. Samples came from day 63 after the first vaccine or placebo injection. Clones were read by immunoSEQ multiplex PCR, and TCRdb kept only the in-frame ones, dropping some. The sample contains more than 300,000 clones, roughly 86% of which appear only once.

The sequence was collected from a person aged 18 to 59 who received the Ad26.COV2.S COVID-19 vaccine or a placebo. V gene TRBV5-4 combines with J gene TRBJ2-3, with TRBD2 identical over 7 bases. Sequenced material: peripheral blood, taken in a trial of Ad26.COV2.S vaccine versus placebo. The CDR3 sequence is CASSSTSFSTDTQYF. CDR3 in DNA: TGTGCCAGCAGCTCGACTAGCTTTAGCACAGATACGCAGTATTTT.